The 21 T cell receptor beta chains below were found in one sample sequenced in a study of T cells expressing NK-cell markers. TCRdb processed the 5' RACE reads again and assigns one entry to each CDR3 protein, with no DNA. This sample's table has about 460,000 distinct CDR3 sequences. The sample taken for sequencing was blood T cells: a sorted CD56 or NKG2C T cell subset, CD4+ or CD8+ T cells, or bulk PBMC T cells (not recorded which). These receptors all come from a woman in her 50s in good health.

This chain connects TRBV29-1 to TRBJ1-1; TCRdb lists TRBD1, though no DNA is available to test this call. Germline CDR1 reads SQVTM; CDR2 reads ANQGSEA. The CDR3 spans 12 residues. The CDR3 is CSVVGAPTEAFF.

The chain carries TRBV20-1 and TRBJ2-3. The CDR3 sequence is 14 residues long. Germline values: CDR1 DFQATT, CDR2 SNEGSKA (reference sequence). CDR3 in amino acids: CSALDTQSTDTQYF.

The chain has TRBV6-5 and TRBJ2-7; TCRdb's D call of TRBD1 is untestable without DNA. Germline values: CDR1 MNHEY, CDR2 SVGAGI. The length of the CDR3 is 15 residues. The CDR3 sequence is CASSYSLSGTYEQYF.

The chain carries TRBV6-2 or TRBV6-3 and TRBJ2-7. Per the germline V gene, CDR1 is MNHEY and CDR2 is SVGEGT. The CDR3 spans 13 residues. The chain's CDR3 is CASSTSISYEQYF.

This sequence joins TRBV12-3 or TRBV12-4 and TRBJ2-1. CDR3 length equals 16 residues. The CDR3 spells CASSFGTGVAYNEQFF.

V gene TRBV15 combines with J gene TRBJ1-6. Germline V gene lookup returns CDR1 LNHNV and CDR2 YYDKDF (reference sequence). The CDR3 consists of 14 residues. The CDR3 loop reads CATNPGHLNSPLHF.

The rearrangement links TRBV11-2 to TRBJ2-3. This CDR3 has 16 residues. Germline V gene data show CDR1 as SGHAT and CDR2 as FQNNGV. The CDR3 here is CASSLAWVTASDTQYF.

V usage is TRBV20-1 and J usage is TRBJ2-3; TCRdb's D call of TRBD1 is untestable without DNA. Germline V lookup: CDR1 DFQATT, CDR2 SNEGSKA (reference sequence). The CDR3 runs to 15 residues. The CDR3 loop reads CSARRTQGRGDTQYF.

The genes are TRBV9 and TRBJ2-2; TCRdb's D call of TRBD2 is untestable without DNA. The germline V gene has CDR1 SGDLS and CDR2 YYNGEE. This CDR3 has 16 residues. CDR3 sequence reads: CASNSLAGPTTGELFF. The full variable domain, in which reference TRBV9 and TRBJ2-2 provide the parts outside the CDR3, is DSGVTQTPKHLITATGQRVTLRCSPRSGDLSVYWYQQSLDQGLQFLIQYYNGEERAKGNILERFSAQQFPDLHSELNLSSLELGDSALYFCASNSLAGPTTGELFFGEGSRLTVL.

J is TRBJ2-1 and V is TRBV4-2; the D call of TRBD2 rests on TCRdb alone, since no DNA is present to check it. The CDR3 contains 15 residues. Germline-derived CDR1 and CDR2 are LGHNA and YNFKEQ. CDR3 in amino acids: CASSRRLAGDSEQFF.

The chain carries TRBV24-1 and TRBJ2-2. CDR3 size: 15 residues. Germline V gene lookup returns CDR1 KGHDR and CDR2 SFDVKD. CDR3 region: CATSDPRHYTGELFF.

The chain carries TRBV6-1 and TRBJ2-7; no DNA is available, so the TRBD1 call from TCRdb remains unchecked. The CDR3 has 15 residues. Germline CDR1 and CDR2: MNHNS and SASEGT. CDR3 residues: CASSEWDSTPREQYF.

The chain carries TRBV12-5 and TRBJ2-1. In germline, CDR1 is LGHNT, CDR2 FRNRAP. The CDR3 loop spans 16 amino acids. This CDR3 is CASGLVIGQLYNEQFF. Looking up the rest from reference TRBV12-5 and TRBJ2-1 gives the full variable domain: DARVTQTPRHKVTEMGQEVTMRCQPILGHNTVFWYRQTMMQGLELLAYFRNRAPLDDSGMPKDRFSAEMPDATLATLKIQPSEPRDSAVYFCASGLVIGQLYNEQFFGPGTRLTVL.

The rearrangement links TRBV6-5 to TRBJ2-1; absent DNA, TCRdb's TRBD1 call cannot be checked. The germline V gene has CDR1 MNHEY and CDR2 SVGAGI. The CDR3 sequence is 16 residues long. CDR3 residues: CASSYSGTASYNEQFF.

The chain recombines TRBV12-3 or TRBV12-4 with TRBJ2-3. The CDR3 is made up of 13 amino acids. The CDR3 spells CASSLLRTDTQYF.

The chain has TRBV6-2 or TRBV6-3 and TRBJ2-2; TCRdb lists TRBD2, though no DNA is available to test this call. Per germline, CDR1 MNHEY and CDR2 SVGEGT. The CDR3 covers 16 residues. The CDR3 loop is CASNKELAGAGGELFF.

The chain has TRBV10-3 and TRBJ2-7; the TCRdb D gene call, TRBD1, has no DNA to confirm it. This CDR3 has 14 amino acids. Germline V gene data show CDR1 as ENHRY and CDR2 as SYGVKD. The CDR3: CAIAPTSTTYEQYF.

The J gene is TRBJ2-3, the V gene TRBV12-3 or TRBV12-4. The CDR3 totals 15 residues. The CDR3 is CASSLRRSSTDTQYF.

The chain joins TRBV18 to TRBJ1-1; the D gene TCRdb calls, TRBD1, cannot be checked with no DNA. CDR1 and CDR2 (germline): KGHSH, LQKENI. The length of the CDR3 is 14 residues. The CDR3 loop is CASSPVGGRGEAFF.

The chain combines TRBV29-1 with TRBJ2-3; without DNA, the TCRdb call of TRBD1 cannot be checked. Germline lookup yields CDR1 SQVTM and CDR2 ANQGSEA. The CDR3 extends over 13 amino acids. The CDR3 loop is CSVASGSGDTQYF.

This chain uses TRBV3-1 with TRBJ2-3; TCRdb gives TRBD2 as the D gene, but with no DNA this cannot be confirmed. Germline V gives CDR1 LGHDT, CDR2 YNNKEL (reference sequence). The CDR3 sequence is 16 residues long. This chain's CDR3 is CASSPLLAASTDTQYF.